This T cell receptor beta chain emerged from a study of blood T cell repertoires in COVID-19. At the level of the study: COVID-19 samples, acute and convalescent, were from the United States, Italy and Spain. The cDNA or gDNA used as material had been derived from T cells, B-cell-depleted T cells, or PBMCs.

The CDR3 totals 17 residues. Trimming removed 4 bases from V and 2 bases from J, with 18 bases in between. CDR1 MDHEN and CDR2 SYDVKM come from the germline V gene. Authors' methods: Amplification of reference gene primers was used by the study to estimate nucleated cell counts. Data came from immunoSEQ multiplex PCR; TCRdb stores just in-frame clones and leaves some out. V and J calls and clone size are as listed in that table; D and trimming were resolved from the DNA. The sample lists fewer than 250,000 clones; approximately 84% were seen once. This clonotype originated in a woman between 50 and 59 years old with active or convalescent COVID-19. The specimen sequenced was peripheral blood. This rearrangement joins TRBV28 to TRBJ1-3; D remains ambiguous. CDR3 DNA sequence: TGTGCCAGCAGTTCCACGCCTGGAAAGAGGCCTGGAAACACCATATATTTT. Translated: CASSSTPGKRPGNTIYF.